The following is a T cell receptor (beta chain) sequence with its context. Its antigen is undetermined. cDNA serving as the sequencing template came from extracted, reverse transcribed RNA. The repertoire was sequenced with immunoSEQ multiplex PCR; TCRdb's copy has only in-frame clones and lacks some. Altogether fewer than 350,000 clones are present, more than 45% being singletons, with the ten largest covering more than 1.5%. Germline loops: CDR1 SGHNT, CDR2 YYREEE (reference sequence). The V end lost 4 bases, the J end lost 10 bases, and 18 bases lay between the germline ends. The CDR3 extends over 15 amino acids. This record comes from a study of CD8+ T cells in alopecia areata. Study-level points and caveats: Tofacitinib delivered significant drops in scalp clonality and in expanded CD8+ clones among the top 100. While patients received tofacitinib, many expanded lesional clones remained present in scalp and blood.

Documented treatment: oral pan-JAK inhibitor, 5-10 mg twice daily. The clonotype was recovered from a human donor with alopecia areata. The input for sequencing was CD4+ T cells sorted from blood, taken at week 24, from a patient treated with tofacitinib. The rearrangement joins TRBV5-4 to TRBJ1-6; possibly TRBD1 for D (5 bases). The CDR3 protein is CASSNPGDVVSPLHF. The CDR3 DNA sequence: TGTGCCAGCAGCAACCCGGGGGACGTAGTCTCACCCCTCCACTTT.